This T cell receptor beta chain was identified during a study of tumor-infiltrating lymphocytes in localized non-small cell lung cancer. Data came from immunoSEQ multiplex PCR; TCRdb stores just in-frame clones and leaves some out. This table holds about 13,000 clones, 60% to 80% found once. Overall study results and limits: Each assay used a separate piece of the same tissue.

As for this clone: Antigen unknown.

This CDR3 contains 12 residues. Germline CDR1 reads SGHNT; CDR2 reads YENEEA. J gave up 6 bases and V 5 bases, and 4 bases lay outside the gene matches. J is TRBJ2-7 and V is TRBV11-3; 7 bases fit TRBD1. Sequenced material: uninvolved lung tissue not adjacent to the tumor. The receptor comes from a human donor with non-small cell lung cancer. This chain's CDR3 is CASSATGPEQYF. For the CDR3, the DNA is TGTGCCAGCAGCGCGACAGGGCCCGAGCAGTACTTC.